This T cell receptor beta chain was sequenced during a study of CD8+CD57+ T cells in acquired aplastic anemia (dated by TCRdb to the late 2010s). Regarding the complete study: Extracted DNA from sorted CD4+ and CD8+ cells averaged around 3.5 ug, ranging from roughly 0.17 to 27.4 ug. A CD8+CD57+ expansion meant a frequency higher than the mean frequency seen in healthy subjects. Findings and caveats that apply to the study as a whole: Between patients and healthy controls, no significant difference in CD8+ Simpson's diversity was found (P=0.060). Although 25 to 30 CD8+ CDR3 sequences were shared by patients and controls, these sequences appeared highly expressed in patients and within the immunodominant clones of patients.

Genomic DNA was used as template for profiling of TCR beta VDJ combinations and CDR3 sequences. An Illumina HiSeq 2000 was the platform used for TCR repertoire sequencing. In the source study's methods: Repertoire assessment relied on Simpson's diversity index, CDR3 size and DJ length profiles, and TRBV/TRBJ rearrangement plots. The most abundant DNA sequence in the deep sequencing data was taken as the immunodominant clone. CDR3 amino acid sequences were checked for sharing between subjects and were compared against published repertoires and the VDJdb database. Using fastp trimming at Q25 and MiXCR clonotype assembly, TCRdb reanalyzed the public sequencing data and kept in-frame beta chains. Entries are consolidated by CDR3 protein sequence, retaining the most common genes and DNA. The V and J calls shown here were made by TCRdb, not taken from the authors' results. The sample yields approximately 150,000 distinct CDR3 sequences; around 48% were counted once. In total, the top ten clones hold 0.85% to 1.2% of the sample.

Details on this clonotype: The clone's antigen remains unknown. It has no much larger one-base neighbor in the sample; base qualities were not kept.

Expansion of CD8+CD57+ cells had been shown by flow cytometry in the patients chosen for sequencing. All patients had severe acquired aplastic anemia diagnosed by International Study of Aplastic Anemia and Agranulocytosis and Camitta criteria. Patients had received no therapy at the time of blood sampling. In this study, sorted CD4+ and CD8+ T cells from the blood of healthy subjects and of severe aplastic anemia patients had their TCR repertoires deep-sequenced. In the USA, patient enrollment took place under clinicaltrials.gov protocols 00001620, 01623167, 00001397, 00071045, 00081523 and 00961064. Ficoll-Paque density gradient centrifugation was used to isolate peripheral blood mononuclear cells. CD4+ and CD8+ T cells were sorted by FACS or magnetic beads before DNA extraction. The germline V gene (reference sequence) sets CDR1 to SGHNT and CDR2 to YYREEE. Deletion took 2 bases off V and 1 base off J, with a span of 12 bases between the germline ends. The CDR3 measures 15 amino acids from cysteine to phenylalanine. The sequence is cut down to CDR3 DNA, 45 bases in frame from base 1.

The sample taken for sequencing was sorted CD4+, CD8+, or CD8+CD57+ T cells (not recorded which) from PBMCs. The source of this sequence is a human donor with aplastic anemia. The chain uses TRBV5-4 and TRBJ2-5; the D gene remains uncertain. The sequenced DNA: TGTGCCAGCAGCTTAGGGCTTAGTTTCCAAGAGACCCAGTACTTC. This is translated as CASSLGLSFQETQYF.